These 22 T cell receptor beta chains were sequenced from one sample in a study of shared clonotypes between healthy human individuals. Using immunoSEQ multiplex PCR, the repertoire was profiled, and TCRdb retains in-frame clones only, with some absent. This table has roughly 1,000,000 clones, 75% to 85% appearing once. Input material: memory CD4+ T cells from PBMCs. The subset: CD45RA-negative fraction. The receptors derive from a man younger than 30 in good health. Some clones in this sample may be carry-over from other donors' samples.

The chain links TRBV5-1 to TRBJ2-7, with 8 bases that match TRBD1. There are 15 residues in the CDR3. Germline V gene sequence: CDR1 SGHRS, CDR2 YFSETQ. The V segment lost 2 bases and the J segment 4 bases; nucleotides outside the gene matches: 8. The DNA for the CDR3 is TGCGCCAGCAGCTTATTGTTAGGACAGGGATACGAGCAGTACTTC. Protein sequence: CASSLLLGQGYEQYF.

The sample holds one count of this clone. This rearrangement joins TRBV5-1 to TRBJ2-3, with TRBD2 matching 9 bases. Trimming took 0 bases from V and 6 from J; bases not matched to a gene: 8. Germline V gives CDR1 SGHRS, CDR2 YFSETQ. The CDR3 spans 16 residues. CDR3 residues: CASSLGSSGKTDTQYF. As DNA, the CDR3 is TGCGCCAGCAGCTTGGGGTCTAGCGGGAAAACGGATACGCAGTATTTT.

This sequence joins TRBV6-6 and TRBJ2-7; 7 bases line up with TRBD2. The CDR3 contains 15 residues. V trimming: 1 base; J trimming: 6 bases; junction bases outside the gene matches: 9. Germline values: CDR1 MNHNY, CDR2 SVGAGI (reference sequence). CDR3 coding DNA: TGTGCCAGCAGTTACTTAGCGGTGGGGGAGGGCGAGCAGTACTTC. This gives the protein CASSYLAVGEGEQYF.

V is TRBV28 and J is TRBJ1-5; D gene ambiguous. Germline values: CDR1 MDHEN, CDR2 SYDVKM. V was cut by 5 bases and J by 11 bases, with 16 bases left in between. This CDR3 contains 13 residues. The CDR3 DNA reads as TGTGCCAGCAGTACGCCCCCACACCTCTCCCAGCATTTT. This sequence encodes CASSTPPHLSQHF.

The chain combines TRBV15 with TRBJ2-7; 8 positions agree with TRBD1. CDR3 length equals 15 residues. The germline V gene encodes CDR1 LNHNV and CDR2 YYDKDF (reference sequence). The junction had 6 bases not matched to a gene; V was cut back by 1 base and J by 4 bases. The CDR3 loop is CATSRGPGGWYEQYF. CDR3 DNA sequence: TGTGCCACCAGCAGAGGGCCAGGGGGCTGGTACGAGCAGTACTTC. Supplemented by reference TRBV15 and TRBJ2-7, the full variable domain reads DAMVIQNPRYQVTQFGKPVTLSCSQTLNHNVMYWYQQKSSQAPKLLFHYYDKDFNNEADTPDNFQSRRPNTSFCFLDIRSPGLGDTAMYLCATSRGPGGWYEQYFGPGTRLTVT.

The chain joins TRBV20-1 to TRBJ2-7; D ambiguous. CDR3 length: 10 amino acids. Germline-derived CDR1 and CDR2 are DFQATT and SNEGSKA (reference sequence). Deletions cut 0 bases from V and 6 bases from J, with 3 bases between. CDR3 loop: CSARDPEQYF. DNA of the CDR3: TGCAGTGCTAGAGACCCCGAGCAGTACTTC.

CDR3 in DNA: TGCGCCAGCAGCTTGGAGGTGCAGGTTGAGCAGTTCTTC. The encoded protein is CASSLEVQVEQFF. This chain joins TRBV5-1 and TRBJ2-1; no reliable D call. The CDR3 runs to 13 residues. Per the germline V gene, CDR1 is SGHRS and CDR2 is YFSETQ. Trimming stripped 0 bases from V and 9 bases from J, with 10 bases between.

The chain couples TRBV11-2 to TRBJ2-4; TRBD1 matches 7 bases. CDR3 length equals 16 residues. The V gene's germline CDR1 is SGHAT and CDR2 FQNNGV. Germline trimming cut 5 bases from V and 0 bases from J; bases unmatched to any gene: 7. The CDR3 DNA follows: TGTGCCAGCAGCCCATCCGGGACAGCAGCCAAAAACATTCAGTACTTC. It is translated as CASSPSGTAAKNIQYF.

This clone was recorded many times. The chain recombines TRBV28 with TRBJ1-5, with D possibly being TRBD1 (6 bases). V lost 6 bases, J lost 2 bases, and 11 bases lay in between. CDR1 is MDHEN and CDR2 is SYDVKM in the germline V gene. The CDR3 length is 14 residues. The CDR3 nucleotides are TGTGCCAGCAGCCGGGGGGCAGGCAATCAGCCCCAGCATTTT. It specifies CASSRGAGNQPQHF.

V is TRBV10-3 and J is TRBJ2-2; maybe TRBD1 (6 bases). This CDR3 has 15 residues. Per the germline V gene, CDR1 is ENHRY and CDR2 is SYGVKD. Trimming took 4 bases from V and 1 from J, leaving 10 bases between them. CDR3 coding DNA: TGTGCCATCAGTGGACAGGTGCTGAACACCGGGGAGCTGTTTTTT. Residues: CAISGQVLNTGELFF.

Points on this clone: A much larger clone differs from this one at a single base, so this may be a read error. V is TRBV28 and J is TRBJ2-2, with D tentatively TRBD2 (6 bases). The CDR3 sequence is 15 residues long. Germline V gene lookup returns CDR1 MDHEN and CDR2 SYDVKM. This CDR3 is CASLRGGMNTGGLFF. CDR3 nucleotides: TGTGCCAGCCTCCGAGGCGGGATGAACACCGGGGGGCTGTTTTTT.

This clone was seen a single time. The V gene is TRBV5-1, the J gene TRBJ2-7; possibly TRBD2 for D (6 bases). CDR3 length: 14 residues. The V end lost 4 bases, the J end lost 2 bases, and 13 bases lay between the germline ends. The germline gives CDR1 SGHRS, CDR2 YFSETQ. CDR3 nucleotides: TGCGCCAGCAGCCCCTTCCCGGGGGCCTACGAGCAGTACTTC. This sequence encodes CASSPFPGAYEQYF.

This clone was seen once. A far larger clone is one base from this, pointing to a likely read error. Other nucleotide sequences from this sample produce the same CDR3. The chain combines TRBV18 with TRBJ2-5; tentatively, D is TRBD1 (7 bases). This CDR3 comprises 13 residues. Per germline, CDR1 KGHSH and CDR2 LQKENI. Trimming removed 2 bases from V and 11 bases from J, with 15 bases in between. CDR3 sequence (DNA): TGTGCCAGCTCACCAGAGGGGGCGGGGACTCAGTACTTC. This codes for CASSPEGAGTQYF.

This chain links TRBV5-1 with TRBJ2-7; 7 nucleotides agree with TRBD1. This CDR3 is 15 amino acids long. CDR1 SGHRS and CDR2 YFSETQ come from the germline V gene. V trimming: 0 bases; J trimming: 2 bases; junction bases outside the gene matches: 5. The CDR3 bases are TGCGCCAGCAGCTTGGGGGGACAGTCCCCCTACGAGCAGTACTTC. Its protein is CASSLGGQSPYEQYF.

This clone was seen only once. The V and J genes are TRBV18 and TRBJ2-7; 9 nucleotides align to TRBD1. This CDR3 region has 15 residues. Trimming cost V 4 bases and J 1 base; bases outside gene matches: 5. Germline assignment: CDR1 KGHSH and CDR2 LQKENI. The CDR3: CASSRSGQGSYEQYF. In DNA form, the CDR3 reads TGTGCCAGCTCACGATCGGGACAGGGTTCCTACGAGCAGTACTTC.

The chain has TRBV27 and TRBJ2-7, with D perhaps TRBD2 (5 bases). Per the germline V gene, CDR1 is MNHEY and CDR2 is SMNVEV (reference sequence). The CDR3 covers 17 residues. The V and J ends lost 3 bases and 0 bases respectively, with 18 bases between them. The CDR3 protein is CASSFEGSRRSSYEQYF. CDR3 in DNA: TGTGCCAGCAGTTTTGAAGGGAGCCGGCGGAGCTCCTACGAGCAGTACTTC.

This chain uses TRBV6-6 with TRBJ2-3; 7 positions match TRBD1. J was trimmed by 2 bases and V by 2 bases; bases with no gene match: 7. The CDR3 has 16 residues. The germline CDR1 and CDR2 sequences are MNHNY and SVGAGI (reference sequence). The CDR3, as DNA: TGTGCCAGCAGTTACGCTCGGGACAGCCACACAGATACGCAGTATTTT. Its protein product is CASSYARDSHTDTQYF.

The rearrangement links TRBV28 to TRBJ1-2, with TRBD1 as a possible D gene (6 bases). The germline gives CDR1 MDHEN, CDR2 SYDVKM. The CDR3 loop spans 13 amino acids. V was shortened by 7 bases and J by 4 bases, with 13 bases between the two germline ends. The CDR3 here is CASIRRDTYGYTF. CDR3 DNA: TGTGCCAGCATTAGGAGGGACACCTATGGCTACACCTTC.

The gene calls are TRBV5-6 and TRBJ2-7, with D maybe TRBD1 (6 bases). The CDR3 totals 14 residues. Germline CDR1 SGHDT, CDR2 YYEEEE. V was trimmed by 1 base and J by 7 bases, leaving 15 bases between them. CDR3 DNA: TGTGCCAGCAGCTTGTGGACAGCGTTCACGGAGCAGTACTTC. Translated, it gives CASSLWTAFTEQYF.

This clone has ten or more counts. The chain employs TRBV27 and TRBJ1-1; a possible D gene is TRBD1 (5 bases). Germline assignment: CDR1 MNHEY and CDR2 SMNVEV (reference sequence). Deletions cut 6 bases from V and 3 bases from J, with 17 bases between. This CDR3 spans 15 amino acids. The CDR3 protein is CASSRGGARDTEAFF. CDR3 nucleotides: TGTGCCAGCAGCCGGGGAGGGGCCCGGGACACTGAAGCTTTCTTT.

The chain uses TRBV9 and TRBJ2-1, with D hard to call. The CDR3 sequence is 14 residues long. Germline V gene sequence: CDR1 SGDLS, CDR2 YYNGEE. V lost 0 bases to trimming and J lost 2 bases, with 6 bases between them. The CDR3 loop is CASSVDQAYNEQFF. CDR3 in DNA: TGTGCCAGCAGCGTAGACCAGGCCTACAATGAGCAGTTCTTC.

Written as DNA, the CDR3 is TGTGCCTGGCACCCGGGACAGGGGCTTCAGCCCCAGCATTTT. Amino acids: CAWHPGQGLQPQHF. This sequence joins TRBV30 and TRBJ1-5, with 10 positions matching TRBD1. Germline CDR1 is GTSNPN and CDR2 is SVGIG (reference sequence). The CDR3 has 14 amino acids. The ends lost 5 bases at V and 6 bases at J; junction bases unmatched: 7.